This TCR beta chain was sequenced in a study of control samples from healthy donors and cancer patients. This clone appeared a single time. The repertoire was sequenced with immunoSEQ multiplex PCR; TCRdb's copy has only in-frame clones and lacks some. The data hold 110,000 to 150,000 clones, with roughly 92% observed a single time. Germline assignment: CDR1 SGDLS and CDR2 YYNGEE. V was pared by 0 bases and J by 4 bases, with 3 bases of the junction left unmatched. This CDR3 contains 14 residues. This sequence joins TRBV9 and TRBJ2-7, with 8 bases lining up with TRBD2. This TCR was recovered from a man aged 40-50 years in good health. The sequenced sample was blood. This CDR3 reads CASSVGSGSYEQYF. The CDR3 DNA follows: TGTGCCAGCAGCGTAGGGAGCGGGAGTTACGAGCAGTACTTC. Based on the CDR3 plus reference TRBV9 and TRBJ2-7, the full variable domain is DSGVTQTPKHLITATGQRVTLRCSPRSGDLSVYWYQQSLDQGLQFLIQYYNGEERAKGNILERFSAQQFPDLHSELNLSSLELGDSALYFCASSVGSGSYEQYFGPGTRLTVT.